The entry that follows covers one TCR beta chain sequence. This sample is part of a study of tumor-infiltrating lymphocytes in glioblastoma multiforme. TCR beta libraries were built from RNA through three nested multiplex PCR rounds using modified ARM-PCR. TCRdb reprocessed the multiplex PCR reads via MiXCR and lists one record per CDR3 protein. The repertoire holds 25,000 to 35,000 distinct CDR3 sequences, around 60% seen once, with approximately 33% in the top ten. J was trimmed by 10 bases and V by 4 bases; bases with no gene match: 8. Germline values: CDR1 SQVTM, CDR2 ANQGSEA. The CDR3 totals 12 residues.

V usage is TRBV29-1 and J usage is TRBJ2-3; TRBD1 matches at 7 bases. Input material: brain tumor tissue. This clonotype was sampled from a male donor with glioblastoma. CDR3 sequence: CSVGQGGDAQYF. The CDR3 DNA follows: TGCAGCGTTGGACAGGGTGGAGACGCGCAGTATTTT.